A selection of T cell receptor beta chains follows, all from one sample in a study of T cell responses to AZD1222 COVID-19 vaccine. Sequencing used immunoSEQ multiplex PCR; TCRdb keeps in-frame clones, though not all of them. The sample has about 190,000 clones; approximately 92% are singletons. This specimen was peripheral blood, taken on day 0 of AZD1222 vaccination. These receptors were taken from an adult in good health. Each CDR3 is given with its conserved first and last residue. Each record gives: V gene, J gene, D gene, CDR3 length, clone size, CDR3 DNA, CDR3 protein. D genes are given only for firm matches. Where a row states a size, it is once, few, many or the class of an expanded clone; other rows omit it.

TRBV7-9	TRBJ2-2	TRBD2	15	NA	TGTGCCAGCAGCTTAGTAGCGGGGGATACCGGGGAGCTGTTTTTT	CASSLVAGDTGELFF
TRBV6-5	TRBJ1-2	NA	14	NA	TGTGCCAGCAGTCCCGAGCGGGTTTCCTATGGCTACACCTTC	CASSPERVSYGYTF
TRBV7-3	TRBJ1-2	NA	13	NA	TGTGCCAGCAGCCCCCAACAGGGCGACGGCTACACCTTC	CASSPQQGDGYTF
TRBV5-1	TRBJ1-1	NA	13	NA	TGCGCCAGCAGCGCCCAGGGGAATACTGAAGCTTTCTTT	CASSAQGNTEAFF
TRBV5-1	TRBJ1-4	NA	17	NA	TGCGCCAGCAGCTTGGGTGTGGAGGCCGCAACTAATGAAAAACTGTTTTTT	CASSLGVEAATNEKLFF
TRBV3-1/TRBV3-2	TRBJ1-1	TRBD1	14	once	TGTGCCAGCAGCCAAACAGGGGCCAGCACTGAAGCTTTCTTT	CASSQTGASTEAFF
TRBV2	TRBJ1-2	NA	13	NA	TGTGCCAGCAGGAGGGGGGGGAACTATGGCTACACCTTC	CASRRGGNYGYTF
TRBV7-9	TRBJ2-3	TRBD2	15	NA	TGTGCCAGCAGCTTAAGGGGACTAGCGGCAGATACGCAGTATTTT	CASSLRGLAADTQYF
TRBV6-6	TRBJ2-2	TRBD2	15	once	TGTGCCAGCAGACACGGGGGGGCGAACACCGGGGAGCTGTTTTTT	CASRHGGANTGELFF
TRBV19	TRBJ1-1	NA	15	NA	TGTGCCAGTAGGGACGGGGGGGCAGGAGTAACTGAAGCTTTCTTT	CASRDGGAGVTEAFF
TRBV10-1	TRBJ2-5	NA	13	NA	TGCGCCAGCAGTGAGACCCTCCAAGAGACCCAGTACTTC	CASSETLQETQYF
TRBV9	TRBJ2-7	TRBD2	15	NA	TGTGCCAGCAGCGTCGACCCCGGGGGGACTTACGAGCAGTACTTC	CASSVDPGGTYEQYF
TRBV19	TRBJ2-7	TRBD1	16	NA	TGTGCCAGTAGTAAGAAGGACAGGGAGACCCCCCACGAGCAGTACTTC	CASSKKDRETPHEQYF